These T cell receptor beta chains were read from a single sample in a study of regulatory and conventional T cells in RAG deficiency. The table came from immunoSEQ multiplex PCR; TCRdb's copy has only in-frame clones and leaves some out. Of approximately 46,000 clones in the sample, just under 90% were seen once. A further study also used this sample, focusing on regulatory T cells.

The sample was CD4+ effector T cells sorted from blood. The receptor set was obtained from a human donor in good health. CDR3s include the opening cysteine and the closing phenylalanine or tryptophan. A D gene is named only where the DNA matches it firmly.

cdr3_aa v_call d_call cdr3_length
CASSYSRGRYGYTF TRBV6-6 TRBD1 14
CASSFVTGGSNYGYTF TRBV5-4 TRBD1 16
CASSPNPGGGTEAFF TRBV18 TRBD1 15
CASSHASTSGSGSKNIQYF TRBV4-1 TRBD2 19
CASTWTGRNEQYF TRBV2 TRBD1 13
CASSNWDSQETQYF TRBV7-7 TRBD1 14
CASSRGGYTF TRBV28 NA 10
CASRTGVKTQYF TRBV21-1 NA 12
CASGPRGLAKDTDTQYF TRBV12-5 NA 17
CASRGPGQSSGNTIYF TRBV2 NA 16
CASSFTGGGPSREQFF TRBV7-3 TRBD1 16
CASSLGPIQLEQFF TRBV5-1 NA 14
CASRTTGELFF TRBV5-1 NA 11
CASRSLAGGEQFF TRBV19 TRBD2 13
CASSKTPPGGSGNTIYF TRBV19 TRBD1 17
CASSVDQNTEAFF TRBV2 NA 13
CASSFSGTSRNEQFF TRBV7-3 TRBD2 15
CSVEWGNGYTF TRBV29-1 NA 11
CASSAGLAGTATQYF TRBV5-1 TRBD2 15
CASSENLPGTNEQFF TRBV6-1 NA 15
CASSRGGAQHF TRBV19 NA 11
CATRRASGGVDTQYF TRBV2 TRBD2 15
CAWSSNYGYTF TRBV30 NA 11
CASSLGRDSGNYGYTF TRBV5-1 NA 16
CASNRGTIYGYTF TRBV2 NA 13
CASSLGQGPYNEQFF TRBV5-1 TRBD1 15
CASSLGPGATYEQYF TRBV5-1 NA 15
CASSMDPRETQYF TRBV19 NA 13
CASSRGGALADTQYF TRBV10-1 NA 15
CVSSFPVTGELFF TRBV5-6 NA 13
CASRDSKNIQYF TRBV19 NA 12
CASSLKQGPYEQYF TRBV6-5 NA 14